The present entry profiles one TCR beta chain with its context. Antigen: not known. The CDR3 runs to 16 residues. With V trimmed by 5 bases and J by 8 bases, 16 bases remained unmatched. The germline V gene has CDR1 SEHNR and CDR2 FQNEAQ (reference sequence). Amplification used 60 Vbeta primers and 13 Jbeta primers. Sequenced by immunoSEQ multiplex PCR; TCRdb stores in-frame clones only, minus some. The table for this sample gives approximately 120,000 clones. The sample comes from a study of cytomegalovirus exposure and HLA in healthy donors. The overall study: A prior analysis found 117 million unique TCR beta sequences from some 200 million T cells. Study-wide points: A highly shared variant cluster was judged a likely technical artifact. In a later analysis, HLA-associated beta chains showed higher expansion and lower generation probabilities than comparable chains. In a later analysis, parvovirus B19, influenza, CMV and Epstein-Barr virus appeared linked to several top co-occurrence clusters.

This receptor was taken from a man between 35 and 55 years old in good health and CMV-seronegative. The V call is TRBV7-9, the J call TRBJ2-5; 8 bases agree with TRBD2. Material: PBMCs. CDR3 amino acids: CASSPGGARVMDTQYF. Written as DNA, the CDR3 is TGTGCCAGCAGCCCCGGGGGGGCCAGAGTGATGGACACCCAGTACTTC.